This T cell receptor (beta chain) emerged from a study of T cells in Graves' hyperthyroidism and ophthalmopathy. Trimming at V came to 5 bases and at J to 7 bases, leaving 15 bases not matched to a gene. The CDR3 spans 17 residues. What was amplified from RNA transcripts were TCR beta CDR3 regions. The TCR CDR3 first-round RT-PCR relied on the HTBI primer set. One entry per CDR3 protein, called by TCRdb with MiXCR from the multiplex PCR reads. The top ten clones hold approximately 8.4% of a sample with over 650,000 distinct CDR3 sequences, roughly 17% of them seen once. The J gene is TRBJ2-1, the V gene TRBV12-3 or TRBV12-4; 9 nucleotides match TRBD2. This clonotype was sampled from a man younger than 30 with Graves' hyperthyroidism. Sequencing was carried out using blood. The CDR3 coding sequence is TGTGCCAGCAGTCCTAGCGGGACCCCCACCGCAGGGAATGAGCAGTTCTTC. This codes for CASSPSGTPTAGNEQFF.